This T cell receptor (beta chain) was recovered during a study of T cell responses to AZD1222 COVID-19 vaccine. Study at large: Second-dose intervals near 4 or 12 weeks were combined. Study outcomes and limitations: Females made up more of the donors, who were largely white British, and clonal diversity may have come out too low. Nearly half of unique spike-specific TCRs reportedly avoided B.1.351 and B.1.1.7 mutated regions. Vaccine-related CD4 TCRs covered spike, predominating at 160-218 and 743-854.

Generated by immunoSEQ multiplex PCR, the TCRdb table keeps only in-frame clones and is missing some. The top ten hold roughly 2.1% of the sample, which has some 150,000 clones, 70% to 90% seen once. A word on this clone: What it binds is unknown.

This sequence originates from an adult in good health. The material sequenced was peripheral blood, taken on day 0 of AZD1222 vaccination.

The CDR3 sequence: CASNSNQPQHF. CDR3 nucleotides: TGTGCCAGCAATAGCAATCAGCCCCAGCATTTT. This chain links TRBV6-5 with TRBJ1-5; D not resolved. CDR3 length: 11 residues. Between the trimmed V and J ends, which lost 7 bases and 0 bases, there was a span of 1 base. Looked up from germline, CDR1 is MNHEY and CDR2 is SVGAGI.